Listed below are T cell receptor beta chains from one sample, sequenced in a study of CD8 T cells in ankylosing spondylitis. TCRdb passed the 5' RACE reads through MiXCR, listing each CDR3 protein once. The top ten clones hold 13% of a sample with about 360,000 distinct CDR3 sequences, 20% of them seen once. Sequences were obtained from blood, either unsorted or a sorted T cell fraction (not recorded which). These TCRs come from a male donor with ankylosing spondylitis or in good health (not recorded which). Both conserved end residues are part of each CDR3. The D gene is left open where the match is weak. The size entry is marked missing in some rows and otherwise reads once, few, many or a size class.

D gene	V gene	clone size	J gene	CDR3 protein	CDR3 DNA
NA	TRBV7-9	NA	TRBJ1-4	CASSSRRDTAEKLFF	TGTGCCAGCAGCTCCCGGAGAGACACTGCTGAAAAACTGTTTTTT
NA	TRBV5-6	NA	TRBJ1-1	CASNLGFGGNTEAFF	TGTGCCAGCAATCTGGGGTTTGGAGGGAACACTGAAGCTTTCTTT
TRBD1	TRBV27	NA	TRBJ2-1	CASSFGTGGMGEQFF	TGTGCCAGCAGTTTTGGGACAGGGGGTATGGGTGAGCAGTTCTTC
NA	TRBV29-1	few	TRBJ2-7	CSVEWPPDF	TGCAGCGTTGAATGGCCCCCGGACTTC
TRBD1	TRBV12-3/TRBV12-4	few	TRBJ2-2	CASSSTPPGQGTGELFF	TGTGCCAGCAGTTCTACTCCACCGGGACAGGGCACCGGGGAGCTGTTTTTT
NA	TRBV20-1	few	TRBJ2-3	CSALEFRGGRADTKYF	TGCAGTGCCCTCGAGTTTAGGGGGGGCCGGGCAGATACGAAGTATTTT
TRBD2	TRBV5-1	NA	TRBJ2-3	CASSVGTSGLGDTQYF	TGCGCCAGCAGCGTCGGAACTAGCGGCTTAGGGGATACGCAGTATTTT
TRBD1	TRBV5-6	few	TRBJ2-7	CASSWGQGSSYEQYF	TGTGCCAGCAGCTGGGGACAGGGGAGCTCCTACGAGCAGTACTTC
TRBD1	TRBV10-3	few	TRBJ2-1	CAISDRDRPYNEQFF	TGTGCCATCAGCGACCGGGACAGGCCCTACAATGAGCAGTTCTTC
NA	TRBV9	few	TRBJ2-1	CASSGRGTAYNEQFF	TGTGCCAGCAGCGGCCGGGGGACAGCTTACAATGAGCAGTTCTTC
NA	TRBV6-1	NA	TRBJ2-3	CASSPLMGGTDTQYF	TGTGCCAGCAGCCCCTTAATGGGGGGCACAGATACGCAGTATTTT
NA	TRBV29-1	NA	TRBJ1-2	CSVEGEDYGYTF	TGCAGCGTCGAGGGGGAGGACTATGGCTACACCTTC
TRBD2	TRBV12-3/TRBV12-4	NA	TRBJ2-7	CASSSSSGVSYEQYF	TGTGCCAGCAGTTCAAGTAGCGGGGTCTCCTACGAGCAGTACTTC
TRBD1	TRBV10-3	NA	TRBJ2-7	CAISDDRGLLAYEQYF	TGTGCCATCAGCGACGACAGGGGGCTTTTAGCCTACGAGCAGTACTTC
TRBD2	TRBV11-1	NA	TRBJ2-5	CASSFPGTRVGGEETQYF	TGTGCCAGCAGCTTTCCCGGGACTAGGGTTGGGGGCGAAGAGACCCAGTACTTC
NA	TRBV5-4	NA	TRBJ2-1	CASTARGGPYNEQFF	TGTGCCAGCACCGCTCGCGGTGGGCCCTACAATGAGCAGTTCTTC
TRBD2	TRBV12-3/TRBV12-4	few	TRBJ2-1	CASSFSSGGNEQFF	TGTGCCAGCAGTTTCTCCAGCGGGGGGAATGAGCAGTTCTTC
TRBD1	TRBV12-3/TRBV12-4	NA	TRBJ1-3	CASSLNWDRAGNTIYF	TGTGCCAGCAGTTTAAATTGGGACAGAGCTGGAAACACCATATATTTT
NA	TRBV7-8	few	TRBJ2-3	CASNEGGRIDTQYF	TGTGCCAGCAATGAGGGGGGGCGGATAGATACGCAGTATTTT
TRBD2	TRBV2	NA	TRBJ2-7	CASSRHLAGGSYEQYF	TGTGCCAGCAGTCGCCACCTAGCGGGGGGCTCCTACGAGCAGTACTTC
NA	TRBV28	NA	TRBJ1-1	CASSFVAPVTEAFF	TGTGCCAGCAGTTTCGTCGCCCCTGTCACTGAAGCTTTCTTT
TRBD1	TRBV12-3/TRBV12-4	NA	TRBJ2-2	CASRSGTGGDTGELFF	TGTGCCAGCAGAAGCGGGACAGGGGGAGACACCGGGGAGCTGTTTTTT
NA	TRBV29-1	few	TRBJ2-2	CSVLASTGELFF	TGCAGCGTCCTTGCATCCACCGGGGAGCTGTTTTTT
NA	TRBV28	few	TRBJ2-3	CASWGITDTQYF	TGTGCCAGCTGGGGGATCACAGATACGCAGTATTTT
NA	TRBV5-6	few	TRBJ2-7	CASSLQLGGGYEQYF	TGTGCCAGCAGCTTGCAATTGGGAGGGGGCTACGAGCAGTACTTC
NA	TRBV7-2	few	TRBJ2-3	CASRKVDTQYF	TGTGCCAGCAGGAAAGTAGATACGCAGTATTTT
TRBD1	TRBV29-1	few	TRBJ2-3	CSVGGQGVNTDTQYF	TGCAGCGTTGGGGGCCAGGGGGTAAACACAGATACGCAGTATTTT
NA	TRBV6-5	once	TRBJ2-3	CASSYFVGGRNTDTQYF	TGTGCCAGCAGTTACTTCGTAGGGGGGCGGAACACAGATACGCAGTATTTT
TRBD2	TRBV20-1	NA	TRBJ2-1	CSAPWTSGGPAYNEQFF	TGCAGTGCTCCTTGGACTAGCGGGGGGCCCGCCTACAATGAGCAGTTCTTC
TRBD1	TRBV12-3/TRBV12-4	NA	TRBJ2-1	CASRHRGDPLYNEQFF	TGTGCCAGCAGACACAGGGGCGACCCTTTGTACAATGAGCAGTTCTTC
NA	TRBV9	few	TRBJ2-1	CASSVNGGEKNEQFF	TGTGCCAGCAGCGTCAACGGGGGAGAAAAAAATGAGCAGTTCTTC
NA	TRBV3-1	NA	TRBJ2-5	CASSQVDPAQETQYF	TGTGCCAGCAGCCAGGTGGACCCCGCGCAAGAGACCCAGTACTTC
TRBD2	TRBV4-1	NA	TRBJ2-3	CASSPIPGGTQYF	TGCGCCAGCAGCCCAATCCCGGGAGGTACGCAGTATTTT
TRBD1	TRBV29-1	NA	TRBJ2-5	CSVRQGAGQETQYF	TGCAGCGTTCGACAGGGGGCCGGACAAGAGACCCAGTACTTC
NA	TRBV29-1	few	TRBJ2-5	CSVAWTGRVETQYF	TGCAGCGTTGCTTGGACGGGAAGAGTGGAGACCCAGTACTTC
TRBD1	TRBV15	few	TRBJ1-5	CATSWANRGSQPQHF	TGTGCCACCAGCTGGGCAAACAGGGGTAGTCAGCCCCAGCATTTT
TRBD2	TRBV20-1	NA	TRBJ2-7	CSASGLAGSYEQYF	TGCAGTGCTAGTGGGCTAGCGGGTTCCTACGAGCAGTACTTC
NA	TRBV7-9	few	TRBJ2-1	CASEGHPPGTDEQFF	TGTGCCAGTGAGGGACATCCCCCGGGAACCGATGAGCAGTTCTTC
NA	TRBV29-1	many	TRBJ2-1	CSVDSLQAGRVNEQFF	TGCAGCGTTGATAGTTTGCAAGCGGGCCGGGTGAATGAGCAGTTCTTC
NA	TRBV27	NA	TRBJ2-5	CASRARTQIQETQYF	TGTGCCAGCCGGGCCCGGACCCAGATCCAAGAGACCCAGTACTTC
NA	TRBV15	NA	TRBJ2-5	CATSRVSEETQYF	TGTGCCACCAGCAGAGTATCAGAAGAGACCCAGTACTTC
TRBD1	TRBV4-1	NA	TRBJ2-7	CASSQKGTGPYEQYF	TGCGCCAGCAGCCAAAAAGGGACAGGGCCTTACGAGCAGTACTTC
NA	TRBV28	NA	TRBJ2-4	CASSASWGMAKNIQYF	TGTGCCAGCAGCGCAAGCTGGGGGATGGCCAAAAACATTCAGTACTTC
TRBD2	TRBV20-1	few	TRBJ2-7	CSARGGGEAGDSPYEQYF	TGCAGTGCTAGAGGTGGGGGTGAGGCGGGGGACTCACCCTACGAGCAGTACTTC
TRBD1	TRBV28	NA	TRBJ2-2	CASSNYGTGVFYGTGELFF	TGTGCCAGCAGTAATTACGGGACAGGGGTTTTCTATGGCACCGGGGAGCTGTTTTTT
NA	TRBV7-3	NA	TRBJ2-2	CASSPLTGGELFF	TGTGCCAGCAGCCCATTGACAGGCGGGGAGCTGTTTTTT
NA	TRBV4-2	NA	TRBJ2-7	CASSQDGRGTASFEQYF	TGTGCCAGCAGCCAAGATGGTCGGGGGACGGCGTCGTTTGAGCAGTACTTC
NA	TRBV6-1	few	TRBJ2-7	CASSPSLIGGTTYEQYF	TGTGCCAGCAGTCCATCCCTGATTGGAGGGACGACCTACGAGCAGTACTTC
NA	TRBV24-1	NA	TRBJ2-2	CATSDSGRHTGELFF	TGTGCCACCAGTGATAGTGGCCGGCACACCGGGGAGCTGTTTTTT
NA	TRBV6-1	few	TRBJ2-5	CASTPGKERETQYF	TGTGCCAGCACCCCCGGAAAGGAGAGAGAGACCCAGTACTTC
NA	TRBV12-3/TRBV12-4	NA	TRBJ1-5	CASSLPGSSNQPQHF	TGTGCCAGCAGTTTACCAGGGAGTAGCAATCAGCCCCAGCATTTT
NA	TRBV5-4	NA	TRBJ2-6	CASSHTGTGANVLTF	TGTGCCAGCAGCCATACAGGGACAGGGGCCAACGTCCTGACTTTC
NA	TRBV11-2	NA	TRBJ2-5	CASSFRFGALETQYF	TGTGCCAGCAGTTTTCGATTCGGGGCCCTAGAGACCCAGTACTTC
NA	TRBV20-1	many	TRBJ2-1	CSAPTVRSYNEQFF	TGCAGTGCGCCGACTGTCCGCTCCTACAATGAGCAGTTCTTC
TRBD1	TRBV6-5	few	TRBJ1-4	CASSYMTGLGEKLFF	TGTGCCAGCAGTTACATGACAGGGTTAGGTGAAAAACTGTTTTTT
TRBD1	TRBV12-3/TRBV12-4	many	TRBJ2-1	CASSLGQGGYEQFF	TGTGCCAGCAGCCTGGGACAGGGTGGGTATGAGCAGTTCTTC
NA	TRBV7-9	few	TRBJ2-2	CASSGRQNTGELFF	TGTGCCAGCAGCGGCCGACAGAACACCGGGGAGCTGTTTTTT
NA	TRBV4-1	NA	TRBJ1-6	CASSQDGSPLHF	TGCGCCAGCAGCCAAGATGGTTCACCCCTCCACTTT